Presented here are 25 T cell receptor beta chains from one specimen sequenced in a study of blood T cell repertoires in COVID-19. Produced via immunoSEQ multiplex PCR; TCRdb's table is partial and in-frame only. The repertoire has roughly 160,000 clones, roughly 90% of them found once; the top ten carry under 5%. Specimen: peripheral blood. These receptors all come from a woman aged 55 to 70 who had recovered from COVID-19.

The chain uses TRBV6-1 and TRBJ1-5; D is unresolved. There are 16 residues in the CDR3. Germline CDR1 MNHNS, CDR2 SASEGT. The V and J ends lost 1 base and 2 bases respectively, with 12 bases between them. For the CDR3, the DNA is TGTGCCAGCAGTGAAGGGGGAGGGTCAGGCAATCAGCCCCAGCATTTT. Translation: CASSEGGGSGNQPQHF.

The chain carries TRBV25-1 and TRBJ2-4; D not certain. Trimming shortened V by 1 base and J by 8 bases, and 6 bases separated the two germline ends. The CDR3 length is 12 residues. CDR1 is MGHDK, CDR2 SYGVNS, per germline. CDR3 amino acids: CASSESADIQYF. The CDR3 coding sequence is TGTGCCAGCAGTGAATCGGCGGACATTCAGTACTTC.

The chain uses TRBV18 and TRBJ2-7; TRBD1 aligns across 9 bases. V shed 3 bases, J shed 3 bases, and the junction held 6 bases outside the gene matches. The CDR3 extends over 15 amino acids. From germline, CDR1 is KGHSH and CDR2 LQKENI. CDR3 nucleotide sequence: TGTGCCAGCTCACCCGGGACAGGGTCCGTCTACGAGCAGTACTTC. Amino acids: CASSPGTGSVYEQYF.

The chain carries TRBV11-3 and TRBJ2-7, with 9 positions matching TRBD1. Germline V CDR1 and CDR2: SGHNT, YENEEA. The CDR3 spans 13 residues. Trimming at V came to 5 bases and at J to 5 bases, leaving 4 bases not matched to a gene. The CDR3 reads CASSDRDRDEQYF. For the CDR3, the DNA is TGTGCCAGCAGCGACCGGGACAGGGACGAGCAGTACTTC.

The genes are TRBV27 and TRBJ1-2, with 7 bases that match TRBD1. J gave up 6 bases and V 5 bases, and 6 bases lay outside the gene matches. Germline loops: CDR1 MNHEY, CDR2 SMNVEV (reference sequence). This CDR3 is built from 13 residues. This CDR3 is CASSDRDRDGYTF. CDR3 DNA sequence: TGTGCCAGCAGTGACAGGGATCGGGATGGCTACACCTTC.

The chain uses TRBV5-1 and TRBJ2-3; 9 bases fit TRBD2. The CDR3 covers 14 residues. Germline trimming cut 4 bases from V and 6 bases from J; bases unmatched to any gene: 6. In germline, CDR1 is SGHRS, CDR2 YFSETQ. This chain's CDR3 is CASSLTLAGDTQYF. DNA of the CDR3: TGCGCCAGCAGCCTCACTCTAGCGGGGGATACGCAGTATTTT.

The chain recombines TRBV2 with TRBJ2-5; the match to TRBD1 covers 7 bases. The trim removed 2 bases at V and 2 bases at J, leaving 2 bases unmatched. The CDR3 is 14 amino acids. The germline gives CDR1 SNHLY, CDR2 FYNNEI. CDR3 sequence reads: CASSEQTGQETQYF. The CDR3 DNA reads TGTGCCAGCAGTGAACAGACAGGGCAAGAGACCCAGTACTTC.

V usage is TRBV28 and J usage is TRBJ2-3, with D unresolved. This CDR3 spans 14 amino acids. The germline gives CDR1 MDHEN, CDR2 SYDVKM. With 1 base removed from V and 2 bases from J, the gap between germline ends came to 7 bases. The CDR3 DNA sequence: TGTGCCAGCAGTTTATTCCCAGACACAGATACGCAGTATTTT. Its translation is CASSLFPDTDTQYF.

The genes are TRBV9 and TRBJ2-2, with D possibly being TRBD2 (5 bases). This CDR3 comprises 14 residues. With 0 bases removed from V and 7 bases from J, the gap between germline ends came to 10 bases. The germline V gene encodes CDR1 SGDLS and CDR2 YYNGEE. The DNA for the CDR3 is TGTGCCAGCAGCGTAGCTTCCGGGGTCGGGGAGCTGTTTTTT. The encoded protein is CASSVASGVGELFF.

The chain carries TRBV5-1 and TRBJ1-5, with 9 bases matching TRBD1. CDR1 is SGHRS and CDR2 is YFSETQ in the germline V gene. The V segment lost 5 bases and the J segment 1 base; nucleotides outside the gene matches: 4. CDR3 length: 15 residues. The CDR3 sequence: CASRPGQGSNQPQHF. The DNA for the CDR3 is TGCGCCAGCAGACCCGGACAGGGGAGCAATCAGCCCCAGCATTTT. Using reference TRBV5-1 and TRBJ1-5 for the parts outside the CDR3, the full variable domain is KAGVTQTPRYLIKTRGQQVTLSCSPISGHRSVSWYQQTPGQGLQFLFEYFSETQRNKGNFPGRFSGRQFSNSRSEMNVSTLELGDSALYLCASRPGQGSNQPQHFGDGTRLSIL.

There are a few counts of this clone. V and J are TRBV7-8 and TRBJ1-2; D is perhaps TRBD1 (6 bases). Germline V lookup: CDR1 SGHVS, CDR2 FQNEAQ. This CDR3 contains 14 residues. Trimming pared 1 base from V and 9 bases from J, leaving 15 bases between. This chain's CDR3 is CASSLGGQPNSYTF. The CDR3 region has the DNA TGTGCCAGCAGCTTAGGAGGACAGCCGAATAGCTACACCTTC.

The chain carries TRBV2 and TRBJ1-5; TRBD1 agrees at 8 bases. CDR1 is SNHLY, CDR2 FYNNEI, per germline. V gave up 2 bases and J gave up 7 bases; unmatched junction bases: 4. This CDR3 is built from 14 residues. The CDR3: CASSEQGAEQPQHF. CDR3 nucleotides: TGTGCCAGCAGTGAACAGGGGGCAGAGCAGCCCCAGCATTTT. Variable domain in full (rest from reference TRBV2 and TRBJ1-5): EPEVTQTPSHQVTQMGQEVILRCVPISNHLYFYWYRQILGQKVEFLVSFYNNEISEKSEIFDDQFSVERPDGSNFTLKIRSTKLEDSAMYFCASSEQGAEQPQHFGDGTRLSIL.

This clone showed up just a few times. This chain uses TRBV11-2 with TRBJ2-1, with 9 positions matching TRBD2. The germline V gene encodes CDR1 SGHAT and CDR2 FQNNGV. There are 17 residues in the CDR3. V gave up 0 bases and J gave up 3 bases; unmatched junction bases: 6. Here the CDR3 DNA reads TGTGCCAGCAGCTTAGAAACGGGCGGGGGGGTCTACAATGAGCAGTTCTTC. Encoded protein: CASSLETGGGVYNEQFF.

The rearrangement joins TRBV29-1 to TRBJ2-1; 7 bases are a match to TRBD2. The junction had 6 bases not matched to a gene; V was cut back by 6 bases and J by 7 bases. The germline V gene has CDR1 SQVTM and CDR2 ANQGSEA. The CDR3 has 12 amino acids. The CDR3 nucleotides are TGCAGCGTCGTCTGGGGGGGGAATGAGCAGTTCTTC. This encodes CSVVWGGNEQFF.

J is TRBJ2-7 and V is TRBV9, with 9 positions matching TRBD1. Germline V gene data show CDR1 as SGDLS and CDR2 as YYNGEE. Trimming at V came to 0 bases and at J to 0 bases, leaving 7 bases not matched to a gene. The CDR3 length is 17 residues. CDR3 bases: TGTGCCAGCAGCGTAGGAGTTGGGACAGGGACCTCCTACGAGCAGTACTTC. Its translation: CASSVGVGTGTSYEQYF.

The DNA for the CDR3 is TGTGCCATCAGTGAAACTAGTAGAGGGGGCACTGAAGCTTTCTTT. As protein: CAISETSRGGTEAFF. This rearrangement joins TRBV10-3 to TRBJ1-1; TRBD1 might be the D (6 bases). The germline CDR1 and CDR2 sequences are ENHRY and SYGVKD. The CDR3 is 15 amino acids. Trimming left V 3 bases short and J 4 bases short, with 15 bases between.

The J gene is TRBJ1-2, the V gene TRBV16, with D possibly TRBD1 on 5 matching bases. The CDR3 totals 16 residues. Trimming shortened V by 4 bases and J by 8 bases, and 23 bases separated the two germline ends. In germline, CDR1 is KGHSY, CDR2 FQNENV. The CDR3 DNA reads as TGTGCCAGCAGCCTCGACAGTCTTTCCCCGCTTGGAGGCTACACCTTC. Its protein is CASSLDSLSPLGGYTF.

The rearrangement links TRBV5-5 to TRBJ1-2; possible D gene TRBD1, 5 bases. This CDR3 comprises 17 residues. V lost 4 bases and J 4 bases, leaving 23 bases between the germline ends. The germline V gene encodes CDR1 SGHKS and CDR2 YYEKEE (reference sequence). The CDR3 region has the DNA TGTGCCAGCAGCGCCTCAGGGTTGTCCCATACCAGCTATGGCTACACCTTC. Amino acid sequence: CASSASGLSHTSYGYTF.

The chain is built from TRBV5-6 and TRBJ2-7; TRBD2 agrees at 12 bases. The germline gives CDR1 SGHDT, CDR2 YYEEEE. This CDR3 contains 17 residues. Unmatched junction bases numbered 7, after V lost 1 base and J lost 2 bases. In nucleotides, the CDR3 is TGTGCCAGCAGCTTGACTAGCGGGGGGCGAATCGCCTACGAGCAGTACTTC. Protein: CASSLTSGGRIAYEQYF.

The genes are TRBV6-2 or TRBV6-3 and TRBJ2-5, with 7 bases lining up with TRBD1. From germline, CDR1 is MNHEY and CDR2 SVGEGT. Trimming removed 5 bases from V and 4 bases from J; junction bases left unmatched: 4. There are 13 residues in the CDR3. In DNA form, the CDR3 reads TGTGCCAGCAGTCGGGACAGCTCAGAGACCCAGTACTTC. This translates into CASSRDSSETQYF.

The DNA for the CDR3 is TGTGCCAGCAGCAAAGGGCGAGGAAGCAATCAGCCCCAGCATTTT. Its translation is CASSKGRGSNQPQHF. The chain has TRBV21-1 and TRBJ1-5. TRBV21-1 counts as a pseudogene. The CDR3 loop spans 15 amino acids.

The V and J genes are TRBV11-3 and TRBJ2-1; the D is unclear. With 5 bases removed from V and 8 bases from J, the gap between germline ends came to 19 bases. The germline gives CDR1 SGHNT, CDR2 YENEEA. This CDR3 contains 15 residues. The CDR3 loop reads CASSPEAAYSDEQFF. The DNA for the CDR3 is TGTGCCAGCAGCCCAGAGGCAGCTTATTCCGATGAGCAGTTCTTC.

The genes are TRBV12-3 or TRBV12-4 and TRBJ1-2; 7 nucleotides line up with TRBD1. V lost 4 bases to trimming and J lost 3 bases; unmatched junction nucleotides: 2. This CDR3 has 13 amino acids. The CDR3 DNA reads TGTGCCAGCAGTTCGGGACAGCACTATGGCTACACCTTC. Protein: CASSSGQHYGYTF.

The genes are TRBV4-1 and TRBJ2-1; 12 nucleotides agree with TRBD2. Trimming took 0 bases from V and 10 from J; bases not matched to a gene: 7. This CDR3 comprises 16 residues. In germline, CDR1 is MGHRA, CDR2 YSYEKL. In DNA, the CDR3 is TGCGCCAGCAGCCAAGAGGCTAGCGGGGGGGCAGGGGAGCAGTTCTTC. Amino acids: CASSQEASGGAGEQFF.

The chain couples TRBV21-1 to TRBJ1-6. TRBV21-1 is shown as a pseudogene. The CDR3 loop spans 12 amino acids. This CDR3 reads CASSTTNSPLHF. In DNA, the CDR3 is TGTGCCAGCAGCACTACTAATTCACCCCTCCACTTT.